This entry lists 10 T cell receptor beta chains sequenced from one sample in a study of T cell responses to AZD1222 COVID-19 vaccine. Clones were sequenced by immunoSEQ multiplex PCR, and TCRdb holds only the in-frame ones, with some missing. This table holds 80,000 to 100,000 clones, roughly 85% found once. Sample: peripheral blood, taken 28 days after the second AZD1222 dose. These receptors came from an adult who received the AZD1222 COVID-19 vaccine.

The chain has TRBV7-3 and TRBJ2-2; weak D call: TRBD2 (5 bases). Germline values: CDR1 SGHTA, CDR2 FQGTGA. The CDR3 has 15 amino acids. V dropped 5 bases and J dropped 2 bases, with 12 bases sitting between them. This CDR3 is CASSPGIRNTGELFF. The CDR3 DNA is TGTGCCAGCAGCCCCGGGATCCGAAACACCGGGGAGCTGTTTTTT.

V gene TRBV5-4 combines with J gene TRBJ2-5; 10 bases map to TRBD2. The length of the CDR3 is 18 residues. Germline CDR1 SGHNT, CDR2 YYREEE (reference sequence). J was trimmed by 5 bases and V by 3 bases; bases with no gene match: 16. The DNA for the CDR3 is TGTGCCAGCAGCTCGGACCGGTGGGAGCGGGGGGGCGGCGAGACCCAGTACTTC. This sequence encodes CASSSDRWERGGGETQYF.

The rearrangement links TRBV6-6 to TRBJ1-1; weak D call: TRBD1 (5 bases). V lost 5 bases and J 2 bases, leaving 9 bases between the germline ends. Germline V gene data show CDR1 as MNHNY and CDR2 as SVGAGI (reference sequence). This CDR3 region has 13 residues. CDR3 nucleotides: TGTGCCAGCAGTACAGGTCATAACACTGAAGCTTTCTTT. Its translation is CASSTGHNTEAFF.

The gene calls are TRBV7-2 and TRBJ2-1; 14 nucleotides align to TRBD2. The V gene's germline CDR1 is SGHTA and CDR2 FQGNSA. The CDR3 length is 15 residues. Trimming removed 5 bases from V and 6 bases from J; junction bases left unmatched: 3. CDR3 amino acids: CASSAGLAGVNEQFF. CDR3 coding DNA: TGTGCCAGCAGCGCGGGACTAGCGGGGGTCAATGAGCAGTTCTTC.

This chain links TRBV6-1 with TRBJ1-6, with D hard to call. Germline CDR1 reads MNHNS; CDR2 reads SASEGT. Trimming removed 2 bases from V and 10 bases from J, with 3 bases in between. This CDR3 is built from 11 residues. CDR3 in DNA: TGTGCCAGCAGTGAACCATCACCCCTCCACTTT. The encoded protein is CASSEPSPLHF.

The J gene is TRBJ1-6, the V gene TRBV6-5, with unresolved D. CDR3 length: 16 amino acids. V dropped 4 bases and J dropped 8 bases, with 18 bases sitting between them. CDR1 is MNHEY and CDR2 is SVGAGI in the germline V gene. The CDR3 region has the DNA TGTGCCAGCAGTTTTCGGGCTTCGGATAATGATTCACCCCTCCACTTT. It specifies CASSFRASDNDSPLHF.

The chain joins TRBV4-3 to TRBJ1-2; weak D call: TRBD1 (5 bases). The V and J ends lost 1 base and 2 bases respectively, with 8 bases between them. This CDR3 comprises 14 residues. Germline V gene lookup returns CDR1 LGHNA and CDR2 YSLEER. CDR3 amino acids: CASSQVQENYGYTF. The DNA of the CDR3 is TGCGCCAGCAGCCAAGTACAGGAGAACTATGGCTACACCTTC.

This rearrangement joins TRBV3-1 (or the pseudogene TRBV3-2) to TRBJ1-4; D uncertain. Germline CDR1 and CDR2: LGHDT and YNNKEL (reference sequence). This CDR3 is 15 amino acids long. V was shortened by 1 base and J by 4 bases, with 10 bases between the two germline ends. This CDR3 is CASSQGSWDNEKLFF. The CDR3 bases are TGTGCCAGCAGCCAAGGGTCGTGGGATAATGAAAAACTGTTTTTT.

The chain is built from TRBV2 and TRBJ1-5, with 11 bases that match TRBD1. The V segment lost 6 bases and the J segment 1 base; nucleotides outside the gene matches: 8. The CDR3 has 17 amino acids. Per germline, CDR1 SNHLY and CDR2 FYNNEI. CDR3 sequence reads: CASRDGTGGWSNQPQHF. The CDR3 nucleotides are TGTGCCAGCAGAGACGGGACAGGGGGATGGAGCAATCAGCCCCAGCATTTT.

V usage is TRBV4-3 and J usage is TRBJ1-3; D not certain. The germline V gene encodes CDR1 LGHNA and CDR2 YSLEER. V lost 0 bases and J 2 bases, leaving 11 bases between the germline ends. The CDR3 has 16 amino acids. The CDR3 DNA sequence: TGCGCCAGCAGCCAAGAAAGCCGGGAGGCTGGAAACACCATATATTTT. Its protein is CASSQESREAGNTIYF.